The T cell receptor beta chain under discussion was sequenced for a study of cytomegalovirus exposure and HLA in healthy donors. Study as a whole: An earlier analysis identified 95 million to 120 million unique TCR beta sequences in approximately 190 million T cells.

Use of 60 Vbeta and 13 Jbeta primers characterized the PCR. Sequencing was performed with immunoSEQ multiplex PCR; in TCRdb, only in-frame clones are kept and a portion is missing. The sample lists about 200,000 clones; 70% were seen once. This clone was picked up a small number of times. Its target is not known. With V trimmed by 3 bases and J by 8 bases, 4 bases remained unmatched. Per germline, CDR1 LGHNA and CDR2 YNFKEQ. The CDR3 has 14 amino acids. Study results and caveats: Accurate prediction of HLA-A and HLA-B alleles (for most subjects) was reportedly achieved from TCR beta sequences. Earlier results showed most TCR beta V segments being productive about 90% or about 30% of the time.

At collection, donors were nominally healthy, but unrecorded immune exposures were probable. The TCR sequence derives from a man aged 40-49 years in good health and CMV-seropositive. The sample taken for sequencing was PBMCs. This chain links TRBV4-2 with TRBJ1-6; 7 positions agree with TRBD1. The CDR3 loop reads CASSHLTGDSPLHF. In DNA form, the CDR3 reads TGTGCCAGCAGCCACCTAACAGGGGATTCACCCCTCCACTTT.